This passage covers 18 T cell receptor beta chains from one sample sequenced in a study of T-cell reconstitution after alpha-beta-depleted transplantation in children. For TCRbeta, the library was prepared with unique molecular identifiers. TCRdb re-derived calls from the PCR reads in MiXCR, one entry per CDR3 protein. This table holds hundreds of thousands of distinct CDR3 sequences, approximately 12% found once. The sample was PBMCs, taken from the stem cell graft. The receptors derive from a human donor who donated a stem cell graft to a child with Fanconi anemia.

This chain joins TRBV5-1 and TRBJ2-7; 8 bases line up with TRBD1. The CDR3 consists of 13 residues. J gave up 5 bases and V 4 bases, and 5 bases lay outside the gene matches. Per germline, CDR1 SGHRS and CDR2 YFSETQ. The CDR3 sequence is CASSLTGVDEQYF. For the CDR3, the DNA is TGCGCCAGCAGCCTGACAGGGGTCGACGAGCAGTACTTC.

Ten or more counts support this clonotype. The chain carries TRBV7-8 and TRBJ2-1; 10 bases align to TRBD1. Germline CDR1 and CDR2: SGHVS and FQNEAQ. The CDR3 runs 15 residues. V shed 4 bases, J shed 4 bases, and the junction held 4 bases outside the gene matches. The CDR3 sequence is CASSSPGQGYNEQFF. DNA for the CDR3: TGTGCCAGCAGCTCCCCGGGACAGGGGTACAATGAGCAGTTCTTC.

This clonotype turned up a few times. CDR3 nucleotide sequence: TGTGCCAGCAGCCAGACAGTCTCCAATTCACCCCTCCACTTT. Translating gives CASSQTVSNSPLHF. The chain has TRBV9 and TRBJ1-6; a possible D gene is TRBD1 (5 bases). V lost 4 bases to trimming and J lost 7 bases, with 12 bases between them. In germline, CDR1 is SGDLS, CDR2 YYNGEE. The CDR3 runs 14 residues.

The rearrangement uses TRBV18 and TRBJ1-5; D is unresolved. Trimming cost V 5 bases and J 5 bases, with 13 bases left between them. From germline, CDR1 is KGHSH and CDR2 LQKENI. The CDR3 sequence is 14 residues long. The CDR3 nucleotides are TGTGCCAGCTCATTCGACATGTCGGATCAGCCCCAGCATTTT. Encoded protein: CASSFDMSDQPQHF.

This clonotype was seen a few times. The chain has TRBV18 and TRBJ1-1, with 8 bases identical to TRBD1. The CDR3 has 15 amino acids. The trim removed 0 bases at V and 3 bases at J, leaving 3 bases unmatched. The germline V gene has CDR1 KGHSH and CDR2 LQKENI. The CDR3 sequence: CASSPPDRVDTEAFF. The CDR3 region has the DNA TGTGCCAGCTCACCACCGGACAGGGTTGACACTGAAGCTTTCTTT. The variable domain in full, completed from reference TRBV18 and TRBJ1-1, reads NAGVMQNPRHLVRRRGQEARLRCSPMKGHSHVYWYRQLPEEGLKFMVYLQKENIIDESGMPKERFSAEFPKEGPSILRIQQVVRGDSAAYFCASSPPDRVDTEAFFGQGTRLTVV.

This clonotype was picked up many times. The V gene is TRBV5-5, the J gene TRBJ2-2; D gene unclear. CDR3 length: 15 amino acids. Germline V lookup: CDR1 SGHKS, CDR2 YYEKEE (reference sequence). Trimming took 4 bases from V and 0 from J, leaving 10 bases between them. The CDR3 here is CASSPLRTNTGELFF. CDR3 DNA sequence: TGTGCCAGCAGCCCCCTGAGGACGAACACCGGGGAGCTGTTTTTT.

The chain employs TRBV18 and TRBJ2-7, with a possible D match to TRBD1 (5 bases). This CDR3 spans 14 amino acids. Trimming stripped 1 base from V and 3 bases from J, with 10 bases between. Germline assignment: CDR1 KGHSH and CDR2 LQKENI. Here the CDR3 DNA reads TGTGCCAGCTCACCACGACAGACAGACTACGAGCAGTACTTC. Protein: CASSPRQTDYEQYF.

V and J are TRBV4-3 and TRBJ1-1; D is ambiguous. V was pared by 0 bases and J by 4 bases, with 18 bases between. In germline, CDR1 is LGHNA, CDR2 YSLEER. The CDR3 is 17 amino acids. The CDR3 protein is CASSQEQIVPSGTEAFF. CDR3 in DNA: TGCGCCAGCAGCCAAGAACAGATTGTGCCGTCGGGCACTGAAGCTTTCTTT.

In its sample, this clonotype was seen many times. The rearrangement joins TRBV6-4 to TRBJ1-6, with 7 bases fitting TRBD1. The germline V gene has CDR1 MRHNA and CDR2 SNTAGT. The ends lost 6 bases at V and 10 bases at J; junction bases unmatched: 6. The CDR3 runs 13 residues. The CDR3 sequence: CASSPTGESPLHF. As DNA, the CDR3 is TGTGCCAGCAGCCCTACAGGGGAGTCACCCCTCCACTTT.

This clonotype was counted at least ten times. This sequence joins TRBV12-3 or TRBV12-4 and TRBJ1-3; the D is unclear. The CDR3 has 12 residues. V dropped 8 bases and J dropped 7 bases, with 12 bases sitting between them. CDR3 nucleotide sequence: TGTGCCAGCCGGGCCGCCGGGAACACCATATATTTT. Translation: CASRAAGNTIYF.

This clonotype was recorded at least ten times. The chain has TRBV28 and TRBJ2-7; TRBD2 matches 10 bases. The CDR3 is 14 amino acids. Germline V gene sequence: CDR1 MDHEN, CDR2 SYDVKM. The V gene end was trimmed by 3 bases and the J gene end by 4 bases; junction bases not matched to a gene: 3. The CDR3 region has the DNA TGTGCCAGCAGTTTCAGCGGGGGGGCTTACGAGCAGTACGTC. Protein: CASSFSGGAYEQYV.

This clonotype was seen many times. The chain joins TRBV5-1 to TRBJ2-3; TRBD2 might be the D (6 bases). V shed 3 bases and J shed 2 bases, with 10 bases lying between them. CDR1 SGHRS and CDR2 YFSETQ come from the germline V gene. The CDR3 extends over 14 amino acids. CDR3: CASSWGLATDTQYF. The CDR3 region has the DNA TGCGCCAGCAGCTGGGGACTTGCCACAGATACGCAGTATTTT.

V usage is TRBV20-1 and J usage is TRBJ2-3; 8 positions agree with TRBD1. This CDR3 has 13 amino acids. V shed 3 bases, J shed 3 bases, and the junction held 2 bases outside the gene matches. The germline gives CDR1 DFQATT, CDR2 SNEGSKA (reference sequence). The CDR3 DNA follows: TGCAGTGCTAGCGACAGGGGAACAGATACGCAGTATTTT. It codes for CSASDRGTDTQYF.

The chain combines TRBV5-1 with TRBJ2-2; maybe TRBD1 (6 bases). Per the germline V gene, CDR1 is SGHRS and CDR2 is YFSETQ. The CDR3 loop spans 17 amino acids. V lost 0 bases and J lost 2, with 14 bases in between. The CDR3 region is CASSLVAGAGNTGELFF. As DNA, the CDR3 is TGCGCCAGCAGCTTGGTTGCAGGGGCAGGCAACACCGGGGAGCTGTTTTTT.

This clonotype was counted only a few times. CDR3 residues: CASSLAGEVVNTEAFF. CDR3 DNA sequence: TGCGCCAGCAGCTTGGCCGGTGAAGTAGTGAACACTGAAGCTTTCTTT. The J gene is TRBJ1-1, the V gene TRBV5-1; D is ambiguous. The CDR3 runs to 16 residues. Trimming took off 0 bases at V and 0 bases at J, with 12 bases between the two ends. Germline loops: CDR1 SGHRS, CDR2 YFSETQ. The variable domain in full, completed from reference TRBV5-1 and TRBJ1-1, reads KAGVTQTPRYLIKTRGQQVTLSCSPISGHRSVSWYQQTPGQGLQFLFEYFSETQRNKGNFPGRFSGRQFSNSRSEMNVSTLELGDSALYLCASSLAGEVVNTEAFFGQGTRLTVV.

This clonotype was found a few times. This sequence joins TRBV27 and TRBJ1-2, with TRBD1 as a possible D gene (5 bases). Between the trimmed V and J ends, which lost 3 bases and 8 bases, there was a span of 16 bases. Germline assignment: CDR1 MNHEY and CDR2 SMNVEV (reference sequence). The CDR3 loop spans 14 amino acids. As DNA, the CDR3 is TGTGCCAGCAGTTTGGTAAGGGGCTCGGACGGCTACACCTTC. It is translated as CASSLVRGSDGYTF.

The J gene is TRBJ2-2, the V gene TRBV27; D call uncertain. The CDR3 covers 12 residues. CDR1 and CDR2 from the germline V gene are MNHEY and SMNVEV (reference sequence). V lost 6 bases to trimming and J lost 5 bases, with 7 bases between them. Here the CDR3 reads CASRMGTGELFF. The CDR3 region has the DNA TGTGCCAGCAGAATGGGTACCGGGGAGCTGTTTTTT.

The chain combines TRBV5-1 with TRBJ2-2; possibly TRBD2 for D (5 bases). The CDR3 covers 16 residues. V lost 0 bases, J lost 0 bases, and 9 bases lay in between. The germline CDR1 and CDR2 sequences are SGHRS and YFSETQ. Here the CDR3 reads CASSLAPGTNTGELFF. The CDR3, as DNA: TGCGCCAGCAGCTTGGCCCCCGGGACGAACACCGGGGAGCTGTTTTTT.